This TCR beta chain is from a study of blood T cell repertoires in COVID-19. Sequencing used immunoSEQ multiplex PCR; TCRdb keeps in-frame clones, though not all of them. The sample consists of approximately 250,000 clones, just under 85% of them appearing once. Participant age was about 18 to 95 years, and participants resided in approximately 25 US areas. Grouping used clinical history reported by participants in a survey and questionnaire. Sample: PBMCs or T cells enriched from blood (not recorded which). This clonotype was obtained from a man aged 35 to 55 who had recovered from COVID-19.

This CDR3 reads CASSWGQIISPLHF. In DNA form, the CDR3 reads TGTGCCAGCAGTTGGGGACAGATCATTTCACCCCTCCACTTT. The V call is TRBV28, the J call TRBJ1-6, with 7 bases lining up with TRBD1. The CDR3 runs to 14 residues. Germline trimming cut 4 bases from V and 9 bases from J; bases unmatched to any gene: 6. The germline CDR1 and CDR2 sequences are MDHEN and SYDVKM.